This T cell receptor beta chain was recovered during a study of blood T cells in healthy people across ages. The total RNA that was extracted per sample amounted to at least 6 micrograms. Points on this clonotype: Its antigen is not known.

A sample-barcoded 5' primer and a J-beta primer mix were used in a second PCR of about 6 to 12 cycles. The template-switch adaptor was a 5' adaptor with 12 random nucleotides. It tagged each cDNA molecule. TCRdb reprocessed the 5' RACE reads with MiXCR, giving one entry per CDR3 protein. Of roughly 730,000 distinct CDR3 sequences in the sample, roughly 56% were seen once. Study-level results: Estimates of diversity drawn from one million T cells were considered underestimates. Aged donors had fewer naive CD4+ cells and lower diversity than long-lived donors.

Material for sequencing was blood. The source is a man aged 35-49 years in good health.

The CDR3 spells CASSEDRGATDTQYF. CDR3 DNA sequence: TGTGCCAGCAGTGAAGATAGGGGGGCCACAGATACGCAGTATTTT. The rearrangement links TRBV6-1 to TRBJ2-3, with D tentatively TRBD1 or TRBD2 (6 bases each). The V gene lost 1 base and the J gene lost 2 bases, with 10 bases spanning the gap. CDR3 length: 15 residues. Germline V gene lookup returns CDR1 MNHNS and CDR2 SASEGT.